Below, 12 T cell receptor beta chains from the same sample are listed, as sequenced in a study of control samples from healthy donors and cancer patients. Repertoires were generated with immunoSEQ multiplex PCR, while TCRdb's copy carries only in-frame clones and drops some. Among 75,000 to 100,000 clones listed, roughly 86% were seen once. Sequenced: blood. All receptors come from a man aged 50 or older in good health.

In its sample, this clone was seen a few times. The chain uses TRBV2 and TRBJ1-1; no clear D gene. The CDR3 is made up of 13 amino acids. V lost 5 bases, J lost 1 base, and 8 bases lay in between. Germline CDR1 SNHLY, CDR2 FYNNEI. DNA of the CDR3: TGTGCCAGCAGTCCAAATAGGAACACTGAAGCTTTCTTT. This sequence encodes CASSPNRNTEAFF.

The rearrangement links TRBV30 to TRBJ1-1, with 7 bases that match TRBD1. This CDR3 comprises 13 residues. Per germline, CDR1 GTSNPN and CDR2 SVGIG (reference sequence). After removal of 1 base from V and 5 bases from J, the junction contained 4 bases not matched to a gene. The CDR3 region has the DNA TGTGCCTGGAGTGCCCAGGGGGGGACTGAAGCTTTCTTT. Translation: CAWSAQGGTEAFF. Full variable domain (rest looked up from reference TRBV30 and TRBJ1-1): SQTIHQWPATLVQPVGSPLSLECTVEGTSNPNLYWYRQAAGRGLQLLFYSVGIGQISSEVPQNLSASRPQDRQFILSSKKLLLSDSGFYLCAWSAQGGTEAFFGQGTRLTVV.

The gene calls are TRBV7-9 and TRBJ1-4; 7 nucleotides line up with TRBD1. The trim removed 1 base at V and 4 bases at J, leaving 3 bases unmatched. This CDR3 region has 15 residues. Per germline, CDR1 SEHNR and CDR2 FQNEAQ (reference sequence). The CDR3 loop reads CASSLVAGGNEKLFF. The CDR3 bases are TGTGCCAGCAGCTTAGTGGCAGGGGGTAATGAAAAACTGTTTTTT.

The chain employs TRBV2 and TRBJ2-2; weak D call: TRBD1 (6 bases). There are 13 residues in the CDR3. Germline assignment: CDR1 SNHLY and CDR2 FYNNEI. CDR3 sequence: CATRGGSTGELFF. CDR3 coding DNA: TGTGCTACCCGAGGGGGAAGCACCGGGGAGCTGTTTTTT.

This chain uses TRBV6-1 with TRBJ1-3; D ambiguous. V was clipped by 3 bases and J by 3 bases, with 12 bases between them. This CDR3 comprises 15 residues. Germline V lookup: CDR1 MNHNS, CDR2 SASEGT. The CDR3 nucleotides read TGTGCCAGCAGTGATGCTTTTGGAAGTGGAAACACCATATATTTT. Amino acids: CASSDAFGSGNTIYF.

V usage is TRBV19 and J usage is TRBJ2-7; 10 bases are a match to TRBD1. V gave up 5 bases and J gave up 5 bases; unmatched junction bases: 9. CDR1 and CDR2 from the germline V gene are LNHDA and SQIVND (reference sequence). The CDR3 covers 15 residues. The CDR3 protein is CASSLRTGGINEQYF. The CDR3 region has the DNA TGTGCCAGTAGTCTACGGACAGGGGGGATCAACGAGCAGTACTTC. Supplemented by reference TRBV19 and TRBJ2-7, the full variable domain reads DGGITQSPKYLFRKEGQNVTLSCEQNLNHDAMYWYRQDPGQGLRLIYYSQIVNDFQKGDIAEGYSVSREKKESFPLTVTSAQKNPTAFYLCASSLRTGGINEQYFGPGTRLTVT.

CDR3: CASSEVRGANTEAFF. CDR3 coding DNA: TGTGCCAGCAGTGAAGTACGGGGGGCGAACACTGAAGCTTTCTTT. The chain has TRBV6-1 and TRBJ1-1; possibly TRBD1 for D (6 bases). This CDR3 spans 15 amino acids. Germline V gene sequence: CDR1 MNHNS, CDR2 SASEGT. Trimming shortened V by 1 base and J by 1 base, and 10 bases separated the two germline ends.

V usage is TRBV30 and J usage is TRBJ1-2; maybe TRBD1 (6 bases). The germline CDR1 and CDR2 sequences are GTSNPN and SVGIG (reference sequence). Trimming left V 3 bases short and J 8 bases short, with 19 bases between. The CDR3 extends over 14 amino acids. In DNA, the CDR3 is TGTGCCTGGAGCGAGACTCCAGGGGTGACGGGCTACACCTTC. Amino acids: CAWSETPGVTGYTF.

Only a few counts were recorded for this clone. V is TRBV18 and J is TRBJ1-2; D is possibly TRBD1 (5 bases). Trimming stripped 2 bases from V and 3 bases from J, with 7 bases between. The germline V gene encodes CDR1 KGHSH and CDR2 LQKENI. The CDR3 covers 13 residues. The CDR3 loop reads CASSPDSDYGYTF. CDR3 in DNA: TGTGCCAGCTCACCAGACAGCGACTATGGCTACACCTTC.

This clone was seen just once. The chain uses TRBV29-1 and TRBJ1-1, with 9 positions matching TRBD1. Germline V gene data show CDR1 as SQVTM and CDR2 as ANQGSEA. CDR3 length: 11 residues. Trimming removed 5 bases from V and 9 bases from J; junction bases left unmatched: 4. CDR3 coding DNA: TGCAGCGTTAACAGGGGGCCCCAAGCTTTCTTT. This sequence encodes CSVNRGPQAFF. Based on the CDR3 plus reference TRBV29-1 and TRBJ1-1, the full variable domain is SAVISQKPSRDICQRGTSLTIQCQVDSQVTMMFWYRQQPGQSLTLIATANQGSEATYESGFVIDKFPISRPNLTFSTLTVSNMSPEDSSIYLCSVNRGPQAFFGQGTRLTVV.

V is TRBV27 and J is TRBJ2-7, with 8 bases that match TRBD2. V lost 3 bases to trimming and J lost 3 bases; unmatched junction nucleotides: 4. The CDR3 is 14 amino acids. CDR1 is MNHEY, CDR2 SMNVEV, per germline (reference sequence). CDR3 nucleotide sequence: TGTGCCAGCAGTTTCAGCGGGGGAAACTACGAGCAGTACTTC. Residues: CASSFSGGNYEQYF.

This chain joins TRBV2 and TRBJ1-6, with 7 positions matching TRBD1. V trimming: 6 bases; J trimming: 6 bases; junction bases outside the gene matches: 8. CDR1 and CDR2 (germline): SNHLY, FYNNEI. The CDR3 is made up of 15 amino acids. CDR3 loop: CASSGPGTANSPLHF. The CDR3 DNA reads as TGTGCCAGCAGCGGTCCTGGGACAGCTAATTCACCCCTCCACTTT.